This T cell receptor beta chain was documented in a study of T cell responses to AZD1222 COVID-19 vaccine. Study observations and caveats: Sampling that yielded the repertoires occurred only after the peak T cell response. Vaccine-associated CD4 TCRs spanned spike, dominant at 160-218 and 743-854.

The CDR3 contains 15 residues. Germline V gene lookup returns CDR1 LGHNA and CDR2 YNFKEQ. The germline V and J ends were trimmed by 1 base and 1 base, with 10 bases remaining between them. TCRdb's copy holds only in-frame clones and misses some; the assay was immunoSEQ multiplex PCR. The sample has some 67,000 clones, 83% seen once; the top ten hold about 6.3%. Of note for this clone: Its specificity is not known.

The sequenced sample was peripheral blood, obtained 28 days after the second AZD1222 dose. This TCR came from an adult who received the AZD1222 COVID-19 vaccine. The chain combines TRBV4-2 with TRBJ1-1, with D possibly TRBD1 on 6 matching bases. The CDR3, as DNA: TGTGCCAGCAGCCAAGGGAACAGGGAGAACACTGAAGCTTTCTTT. This codes for CASSQGNRENTEAFF.